This TCR beta chain was retrieved from a study of OX40 agonist ivuxolimab in advanced cancers. The wider study: Age averaged 60 years (range 23 to 79), and around 87% were male. Study-level findings and limits: With doses of 0.1 to 3.0 mg/kg, CD4+ and CD8+ blood T cells had undergone clonal expansion by week 6.

The assay was immunoSEQ multiplex PCR, and TCRdb's table has in-frame clones only and misses some. The table shows about 69,000 clones, with 87% occurring only once. On this clone itself: What it recognizes is unknown.

This CDR3 has 11 residues. Trimming stripped 2 bases from V and 2 bases from J, with 0 bases between. The germline V gene encodes CDR1 MDHEN and CDR2 SYDVKM. V is TRBV28 and J is TRBJ1-2; no reliable D call. Sequenced here: CD4+ or CD8+ T cells sorted from blood, sampled in a trial of the OX40 agonist ivuxolimab. The receptor was isolated from an adult with an advanced solid tumor such as melanoma, head and neck, liver or kidney cancer. The CDR3 spells CASSLNYGYTF. The CDR3 DNA reads as TGTGCCAGCAGTTTAAACTATGGCTACACCTTC.